This T cell receptor beta chain emerged from a study of T cell changes during pregnancy in multiple sclerosis (dated by TCRdb to between 2019 and 2020). The study in broad terms: In women with multiple sclerosis, the researchers looked at how the T cell repertoire shifted as pregnancy progressed.

About this clone: Its recognized antigen is unknown. It has no much larger one-base neighbor in the sample; base qualities were not kept.

The library was obtained by the immunoSEQ multiplex PCR assay. TCRdb carries this immuneACCESS record with in-frame sequences only. Its versions omit some clonotypes, under half of them owing to an unresolved V gene in the studies checked, with the rest unexplained. This sample has tens of thousands of clones in its table, and roughly 92% of those were observed once. The top ten clonotypes cover about 0.69% of the sample. Via the germline V gene, CDR1 is SGHRS and CDR2 YFSETQ. V is pruned by 4 bases and J by 8 bases, leaving 7 bases of the junction without a gene match. The cysteine opens and the phenylalanine closes a CDR3 of 15 amino acids. CDR3 DNA only is kept here, 45 bases in frame from base 1.

The chain couples TRBV5-1 to TRBJ1-4; the junction holds 11 bases that match TRBD1. The source was CD4+ T cells from peripheral blood mononuclear cells, collected in the third trimester of pregnancy. This receptor was taken from a female donor with multiple sclerosis, enrolled in a pregnancy study. The sequence in DNA is TGCGCCAGCAGCCCGGACAGGGGGCTTGGAGAAAAACTGTTTTTT. Its coded protein is CASSPDRGLGEKLFF.